This T cell receptor (beta chain) is drawn from a study of Ad26.COV2.S vaccination and SARS-CoV-2 variants. Study at large: Once, or twice with 56 days between doses, Ad26.COV2.S was given intramuscularly.

The assay was immunoSEQ multiplex PCR, and TCRdb's table has in-frame clones only and misses some. The data show hundreds of thousands of clones, about 89% seen once. Specified treatment: over 15 received Ad26.COV2.S at low or high dose, single or two shots; about 5 received placebo; per-sample allocation not given. At day 63 after the first vaccine or placebo injection, samples were drawn. V was clipped by 3 bases and J by 9 bases; unmatched bases: 13. The germline V gene has CDR1 LNHDA and CDR2 SQIVND (reference sequence). CDR3 length: 18 residues. This TCR came from a person between 18 and 65 years old who received the Ad26.COV2.S COVID-19 vaccine or a placebo. The sample consisted of peripheral blood, taken in a trial of Ad26.COV2.S vaccine versus placebo. The J gene is TRBJ2-1, the V gene TRBV19, with TRBD2 matching 14 bases. The CDR3 DNA sequence: TGTGCCAGTAGTATGGGACTAGCGGGAGCTCGCACCTGGATTGAGCAGTTCTTC. This gives the protein CASSMGLAGARTWIEQFF.